This T cell receptor (beta chain) was identified during a study of control samples from healthy donors and cancer patients. Sequencing used immunoSEQ multiplex PCR; TCRdb keeps in-frame clones, though not all of them. The table includes some 51,000 clones, about 96% detected once. CDR3 length: 13 residues. The germline V and J ends were trimmed by 10 bases and 1 base, with 11 bases remaining between them. V and J are TRBV12-3 or TRBV12-4 and TRBJ1-3; D gene ambiguous. The receptor was derived from a woman aged 18-29 years in good health. The sample taken for sequencing was blood. CDR3 sequence reads: CANTPGSGNTIYF. DNA for the CDR3: TGTGCCAATACCCCCGGATCTGGAAACACCATATATTTT.